This T cell receptor beta chain was recovered during a study of control samples from healthy donors and cancer patients. This clone appeared a single time. Other DNA sequences within the sample encode an identical CDR3. Only in-frame clones appear in the TCRdb table, and some are missing; sequencing was by immunoSEQ multiplex PCR. This table has 50,000 to 55,000 clones, around nine tenths appearing once. The CDR3 length is 14 residues. Trimming shortened V by 1 base and J by 1 base, and 10 bases separated the two germline ends. CDR1 GTSNPN and CDR2 SVGIG come from the germline V gene (reference sequence).

The material sequenced was PBMCs. The receptor's source is a man aged 35 to 55 with colorectal cancer. The chain has TRBV30 and TRBJ1-1, with D maybe TRBD1 (5 bases). CDR3 sequence: CAWSGIGGNTEAFF. As DNA, the CDR3 is TGTGCCTGGAGTGGCATTGGGGGGAACACTGAAGCTTTCTTT.